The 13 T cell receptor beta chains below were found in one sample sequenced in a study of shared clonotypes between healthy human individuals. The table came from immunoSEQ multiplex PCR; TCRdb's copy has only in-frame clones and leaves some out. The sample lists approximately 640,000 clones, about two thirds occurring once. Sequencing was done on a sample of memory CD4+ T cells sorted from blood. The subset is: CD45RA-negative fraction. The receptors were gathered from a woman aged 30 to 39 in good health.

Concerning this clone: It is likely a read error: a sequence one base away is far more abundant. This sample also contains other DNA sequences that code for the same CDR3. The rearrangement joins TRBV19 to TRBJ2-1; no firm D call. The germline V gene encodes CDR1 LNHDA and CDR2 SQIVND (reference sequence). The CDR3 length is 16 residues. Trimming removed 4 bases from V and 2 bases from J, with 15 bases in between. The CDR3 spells CASSKGLLGTYNEQFF. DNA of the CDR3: TGTGCCAGTAGTAAAGGGCTTCTTGGGACCTACAATGAGCAGTTCTTC.

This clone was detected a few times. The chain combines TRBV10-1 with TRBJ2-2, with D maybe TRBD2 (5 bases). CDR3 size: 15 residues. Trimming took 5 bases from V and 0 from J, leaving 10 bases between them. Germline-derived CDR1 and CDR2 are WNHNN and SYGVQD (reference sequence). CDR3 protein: CASSSGGANTGELFF. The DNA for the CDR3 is TGCGCCAGCAGTAGCGGCGGCGCGAACACCGGGGAGCTGTTTTTT.

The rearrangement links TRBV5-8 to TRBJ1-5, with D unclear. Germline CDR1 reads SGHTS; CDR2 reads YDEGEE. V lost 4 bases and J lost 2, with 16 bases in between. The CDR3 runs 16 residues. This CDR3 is CASSRLLISGNQPQHF. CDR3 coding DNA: TGTGCCAGCAGCCGCCTTCTCATTTCAGGCAATCAGCCCCAGCATTTT.

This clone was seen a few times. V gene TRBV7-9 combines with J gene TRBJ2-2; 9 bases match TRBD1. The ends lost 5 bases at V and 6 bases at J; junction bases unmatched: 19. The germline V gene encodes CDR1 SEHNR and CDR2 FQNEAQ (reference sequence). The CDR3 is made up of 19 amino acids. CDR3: CASSPPYTGTGLIPGELFF. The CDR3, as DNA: TGTGCCAGCAGCCCCCCATATACCGGGACAGGGCTTATACCCGGGGAGCTGTTTTTT.

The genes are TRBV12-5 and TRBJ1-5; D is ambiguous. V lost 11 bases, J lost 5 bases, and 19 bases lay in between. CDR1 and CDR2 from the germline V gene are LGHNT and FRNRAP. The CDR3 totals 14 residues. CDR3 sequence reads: CAGYLRNLDQPQHF. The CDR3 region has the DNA TGTGCTGGGTACCTCAGGAACCTTGATCAGCCCCAGCATTTT.

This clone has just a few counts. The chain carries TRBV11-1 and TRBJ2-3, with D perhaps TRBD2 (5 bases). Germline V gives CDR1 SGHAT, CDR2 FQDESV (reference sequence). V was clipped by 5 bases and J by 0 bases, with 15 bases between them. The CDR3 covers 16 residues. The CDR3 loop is CASSRLRGTSTDTQYF. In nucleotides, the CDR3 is TGTGCCAGCAGCCGCCTCCGGGGTACTAGCACAGATACGCAGTATTTT. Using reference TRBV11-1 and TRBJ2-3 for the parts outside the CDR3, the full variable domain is EAEVAQSPRYKITEKSQAVAFWCDPISGHATLYWYRQILGQGPELLVQFQDESVVDDSQLPKDRFSAERLKGVDSTLKIQPAELGDSAMYLCASSRLRGTSTDTQYFGPGTRLTVL.

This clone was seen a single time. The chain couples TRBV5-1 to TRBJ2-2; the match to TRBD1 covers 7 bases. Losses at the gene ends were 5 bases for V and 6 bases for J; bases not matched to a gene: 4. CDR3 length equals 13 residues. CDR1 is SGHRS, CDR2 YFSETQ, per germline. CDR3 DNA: TGCGCCAGCAGGCCGGACAGGCCCGGGGAGCTGTTTTTT. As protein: CASRPDRPGELFF.

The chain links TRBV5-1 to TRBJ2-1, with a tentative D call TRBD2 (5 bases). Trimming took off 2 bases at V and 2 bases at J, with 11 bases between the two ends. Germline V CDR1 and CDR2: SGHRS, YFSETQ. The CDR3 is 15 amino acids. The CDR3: CASSFEGPTYNEQFF. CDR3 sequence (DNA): TGCGCCAGCAGCTTCGAGGGCCCCACCTACAATGAGCAGTTCTTC. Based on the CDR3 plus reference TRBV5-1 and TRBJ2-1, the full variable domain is KAGVTQTPRYLIKTRGQQVTLSCSPISGHRSVSWYQQTPGQGLQFLFEYFSETQRNKGNFPGRFSGRQFSNSRSEMNVSTLELGDSALYLCASSFEGPTYNEQFFGPGTRLTVL.

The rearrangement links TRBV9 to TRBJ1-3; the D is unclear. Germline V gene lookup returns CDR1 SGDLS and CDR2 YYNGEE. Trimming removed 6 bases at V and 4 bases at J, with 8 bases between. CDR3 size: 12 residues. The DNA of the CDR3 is TGTGCCAGCAAAAGAGAAGGAAACACCATATATTTT. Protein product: CASKREGNTIYF.

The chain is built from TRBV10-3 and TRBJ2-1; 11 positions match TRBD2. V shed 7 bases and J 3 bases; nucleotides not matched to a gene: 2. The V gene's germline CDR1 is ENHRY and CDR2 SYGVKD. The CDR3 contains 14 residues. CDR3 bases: TGTGCCATCAAGGGACTAGCGGACTACAATGAGCAGTTCTTC. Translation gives CAIKGLADYNEQFF.

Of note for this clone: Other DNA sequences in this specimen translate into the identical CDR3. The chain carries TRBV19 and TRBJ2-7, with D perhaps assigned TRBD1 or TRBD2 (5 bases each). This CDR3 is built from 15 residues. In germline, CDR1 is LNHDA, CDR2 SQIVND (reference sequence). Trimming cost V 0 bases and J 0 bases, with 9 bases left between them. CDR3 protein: CASSIDRGLSYEQYF. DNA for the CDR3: TGTGCCAGTAGTATAGATCGGGGCCTCTCCTACGAGCAGTACTTC.

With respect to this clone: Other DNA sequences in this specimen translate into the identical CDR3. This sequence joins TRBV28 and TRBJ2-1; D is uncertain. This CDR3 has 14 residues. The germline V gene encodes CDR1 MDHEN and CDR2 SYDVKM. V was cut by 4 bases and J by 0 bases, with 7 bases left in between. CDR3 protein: CASSYRSSYNEQFF. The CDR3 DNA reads TGTGCCAGCAGTTATAGGAGCTCCTACAATGAGCAGTTCTTC.

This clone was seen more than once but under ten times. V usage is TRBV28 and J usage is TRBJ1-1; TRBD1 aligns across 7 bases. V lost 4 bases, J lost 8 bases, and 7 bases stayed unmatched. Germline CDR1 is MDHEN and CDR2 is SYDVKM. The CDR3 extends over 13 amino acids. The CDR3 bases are TGTGCCAGCAGTTCTCCGGACAGGAAAGAAGCTTTCTTT. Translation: CASSSPDRKEAFF.